This TCR beta chain was recorded in a study of T cell responses to AZD1222 COVID-19 vaccine. As concerns this clone: Its target is not known.

Germline V gene sequence: CDR1 SNHLY, CDR2 FYNNEI. The trim removed 7 bases at V and 10 bases at J, leaving 14 bases unmatched. The CDR3 spans 15 residues. The repertoire was sequenced with immunoSEQ multiplex PCR; TCRdb's copy has only in-frame clones and lacks some. The table lists some 130,000 clones, approximately 83% of them singletons. Study findings and constraints: Spike-specific TCR repertoires showed rising breadth and depth after two AZD1222 doses. Only a handful of AZD1222 recipients tested seropositive at baseline.

This sequence was found in an adult in good health. This chain joins TRBV2 and TRBJ2-1; 9 bases map to TRBD2. The input for sequencing was peripheral blood, taken on day 0 of AZD1222 vaccination. The DNA of the CDR3 is TGTGCCAGCACCTCCGAACTAGCGGGTTCAAAGGAGCAGTTCTTC. Translated, it gives CASTSELAGSKEQFF. The full variable domain, in which reference TRBV2 and TRBJ2-1 provide the parts outside the CDR3, is EPEVTQTPSHQVTQMGQEVILRCVPISNHLYFYWYRQILGQKVEFLVSFYNNEISEKSEIFDDQFSVERPDGSNFTLKIRSTKLEDSAMYFCASTSELAGSKEQFFGPGTRLTVL.